This entry lists 20 T cell receptor beta chains sequenced from one sample in a study of shared clonotypes between healthy human individuals. Using immunoSEQ multiplex PCR, the repertoire was profiled, and TCRdb retains in-frame clones only, with some absent. The sample lists 2 million or so clones, 95% occurring once. Sequenced material: naive CD4+ T cells sorted from blood. The subset denotes: CD45RA+ positively selected. The receptors were sampled from a man aged 18-30 years in good health.

This chain joins TRBV18 and TRBJ1-5; no clear D. The CDR3 loop spans 14 amino acids. Germline V gene data show CDR1 as KGHSH and CDR2 as LQKENI. V was trimmed by 2 bases and J by 5 bases, leaving 10 bases between them. CDR3 amino acids: CASSPSVGYQPQHF. Written as DNA, the CDR3 is TGTGCCAGCTCACCAAGTGTGGGATATCAGCCCCAGCATTTT.

With regard to this clone: Different DNA sequences within this sample yield the same CDR3. This chain uses TRBV30 with TRBJ1-4; 7 bases align to TRBD1. This CDR3 is 13 amino acids long. The trim removed 2 bases at V and 7 bases at J, leaving 4 bases unmatched. Germline CDR1 is GTSNPN and CDR2 is SVGIG (reference sequence). Here the CDR3 reads CAWSRQGGEKLFF. The CDR3 region has the DNA TGTGCCTGGAGTCGACAGGGTGGTGAAAAACTGTTTTTT.

Regarding this clone: Within the sample, other DNA sequences also encode this same CDR3. The rearrangement joins TRBV7-9 to TRBJ2-5; the D is unclear. Deletions cut 0 bases from V and 4 bases from J, with 9 bases between. CDR3 length: 14 amino acids. The germline gives CDR1 SEHNR, CDR2 FQNEAQ (reference sequence). The CDR3 bases are TGTGCCAGCAGCTTAGCGGGCGTAGGAGAGACCCAGTACTTC. The encoded protein is CASSLAGVGETQYF.

As for this clone: The same CDR3 arises from other DNA sequences in this sample as well. The chain employs TRBV7-3 and TRBJ1-5, with D perhaps matching TRBD1 (5 bases). Per the germline V gene, CDR1 is SGHTA and CDR2 is FQGTGA. CDR3 length: 15 residues. The V end was cut by 3 bases, the J end by 0 bases, with 9 bases between. CDR3 in DNA: TGTGCCAGCAGCTTGGGGGGATATAGCAATCAGCCCCAGCATTTT. This sequence encodes CASSLGGYSNQPQHF.

The gene calls are TRBV6-1 and TRBJ1-5, with 7 bases identical to TRBD1. Germline CDR1 reads MNHNS; CDR2 reads SASEGT. V trimming: 1 base; J trimming: 0 bases; junction bases outside the gene matches: 9. This CDR3 region has 18 residues. The CDR3 region is CASSEGATGRYSNQPQHF. Here the CDR3 DNA reads TGTGCCAGCAGTGAAGGGGCGACAGGGAGGTATAGCAATCAGCCCCAGCATTTT.

This chain uses TRBV29-1 with TRBJ1-6; D is perhaps TRBD1 (6 bases). CDR1 SQVTM and CDR2 ANQGSEA come from the germline V gene. V was clipped by 5 bases and J by 10 bases, with 15 bases between them. The CDR3 has 13 amino acids. The CDR3 nucleotides are TGCAGCGTTCTCGGACAGAAGCGCTCACCCCTCCACTTT. Its translation is CSVLGQKRSPLHF.

As to this clone: A clone one base away is much larger, so this may be a read error. V usage is TRBV10-3 and J usage is TRBJ1-2; D unclear. V lost 1 base, J lost 6 bases, and 3 bases lay in between. Germline V gene sequence: CDR1 ENHRY, CDR2 SYGVKD. The CDR3 has 11 amino acids. The CDR3 spells CAISEWNGYTF. The CDR3, as DNA: TGTGCCATCAGTGAGTGGAATGGCTACACCTTC.

J is TRBJ1-6 and V is TRBV6-6; D is undetermined. V was clipped by 5 bases and J by 9 bases, with 14 bases between them. Germline V gene sequence: CDR1 MNHNY, CDR2 SVGAGI (reference sequence). The CDR3 runs 14 residues. CDR3 nucleotides: TGTGCCAGCAGTCTGACGGCGGGTGGTTCACCCCTCCACTTT. It is translated as CASSLTAGGSPLHF.

This sequence joins TRBV9 and TRBJ2-1, with a possible D match to TRBD1 (6 bases). Germline CDR1 is SGDLS and CDR2 is YYNGEE. V gave up 4 bases and J gave up 6 bases, with 11 bases separating them. The CDR3 runs 13 residues. CDR3 in amino acids: CASSPRDTNEQFF. The DNA for the CDR3 is TGTGCCAGCAGCCCCCGGGACACCAATGAGCAGTTCTTC.

This chain uses TRBV7-6 with TRBJ1-1, with D hard to call. The CDR3 runs 12 residues. Between the trimmed V and J ends, which lost 2 bases and 1 base, there was a span of 2 bases. Germline loops: CDR1 SGHVS, CDR2 FNYEAQ. CDR3 in DNA: TGTGCCAGCAGCTTATGGAACACTGAAGCTTTCTTT. Protein sequence: CASSLWNTEAFF.

The table lists this clone with a count of one. Other nucleotide sequences from this sample produce the same CDR3. The chain carries TRBV6-5 and TRBJ2-2; D call uncertain. The CDR3 is 14 residues long. V was clipped by 3 bases and J by 2 bases, with 7 bases between them. The germline V gene has CDR1 MNHEY and CDR2 SVGAGI. CDR3 in amino acids: CASSYRPNTGELFF. The CDR3 region has the DNA TGTGCCAGCAGTTATCGGCCCAACACCGGGGAGCTGTTTTTT.

As to this clone: The same CDR3 also results from other DNA sequences found in this sample. The chain has TRBV5-1 and TRBJ2-1, with 13 nucleotides matching TRBD2. Trimming cost V 5 bases and J 5 bases; bases outside gene matches: 7. Looked up from germline, CDR1 is SGHRS and CDR2 is YFSETQ. The CDR3 covers 16 residues. Here the CDR3 DNA reads TGCGCCAGCAGTCTTACTAGCGGGAGGGTTAACAATGAGCAGTTCTTC. This codes for CASSLTSGRVNNEQFF.

The chain joins TRBV2 to TRBJ1-1; no clear D. Trimming removed 4 bases at V and 7 bases at J, with 7 bases between. Per germline, CDR1 SNHLY and CDR2 FYNNEI. The CDR3 runs to 11 residues. CDR3 DNA: TGTGCCAGCAGTGGCGGCTTTGAAGCTTTCTTT. Encoded protein: CASSGGFEAFF.

The chain links TRBV14 to TRBJ2-1, with TRBD2 matching over 13 bases. The CDR3 has 16 residues. Trimming cost V 5 bases and J 8 bases; bases outside gene matches: 9. CDR1 is SGHDN and CDR2 is FVKESK in the germline V gene. This CDR3 is CASSGRTSGRADEQFF. The CDR3 nucleotides read TGTGCCAGCAGCGGTCGAACTAGCGGGAGGGCCGATGAGCAGTTCTTC.

V usage is TRBV6-5 and J usage is TRBJ2-1; 12 positions match TRBD1. V gave up 0 bases and J gave up 9 bases; unmatched junction bases: 6. Germline CDR1 MNHEY, CDR2 SVGAGI. This CDR3 spans 16 amino acids. In DNA, the CDR3 is TGTGCCAGCAGTTACTCGGGGACAGGGGGCCGGTTTGAGCAGTTCTTC. This codes for CASSYSGTGGRFEQFF.

V and J are TRBV4-3 and TRBJ2-1, with a tentative D call TRBD2 (6 bases). There are 15 residues in the CDR3. Germline CDR1 and CDR2: LGHNA and YSLEER. V gave up 1 base and J gave up 4 bases, with 11 bases separating them. DNA of the CDR3: TGCGCCAGCAGCCAAGGGCGGGACGCGTACAATGAGCAGTTCTTC. Amino acids: CASSQGRDAYNEQFF.

The chain links TRBV29-1 to TRBJ2-2, with 8 bases that match TRBD1. The CDR3 is 14 amino acids. CDR1 is SQVTM and CDR2 is ANQGSEA in the germline V gene. After removal of 4 bases from V and 4 bases from J, the junction contained 5 bases not matched to a gene. This CDR3 reads CSVGDRGSTGELFF. The CDR3 region has the DNA TGCAGCGTTGGTGACAGGGGCTCCACCGGGGAGCTGTTTTTT.

The J gene is TRBJ2-2, the V gene TRBV19; 7 bases match TRBD1. The CDR3 is 14 amino acids. With 4 bases clipped from V and 3 bases from J, the junction kept 2 bases outside the gene matches. CDR1 and CDR2 (germline): LNHDA, SQIVND (reference sequence). CDR3 DNA sequence: TGTGCCAGTAGTAACAGGGGAGACACCGGGGAGCTGTTTTTT. It encodes CASSNRGDTGELFF.

The CDR3 nucleotides read TGTGCCTGGACCCCAGCTCGGACAGGGGGCGGGAATTCACCCCTCCACTTT. Translating gives CAWTPARTGGGNSPLHF. This chain joins TRBV30 and TRBJ1-6, with 11 positions matching TRBD1. Looked up from germline, CDR1 is GTSNPN and CDR2 is SVGIG (reference sequence). V lost 4 bases to trimming and J lost 7 bases; unmatched junction nucleotides: 12. The CDR3 covers 17 residues.

As for this clone: This CDR3 is also generated by other DNA sequences in the sample. This sequence joins TRBV27 and TRBJ1-5; 7 nucleotides agree with TRBD1. This CDR3 is 13 amino acids long. The V and J ends lost 6 bases and 4 bases, in that order; junction bases with no gene match: 3. Germline CDR1 MNHEY, CDR2 SMNVEV (reference sequence). The CDR3: CASSLTGNQPQHF. Written as DNA, the CDR3 is TGTGCCAGCAGCTTGACAGGGAATCAGCCCCAGCATTTT.